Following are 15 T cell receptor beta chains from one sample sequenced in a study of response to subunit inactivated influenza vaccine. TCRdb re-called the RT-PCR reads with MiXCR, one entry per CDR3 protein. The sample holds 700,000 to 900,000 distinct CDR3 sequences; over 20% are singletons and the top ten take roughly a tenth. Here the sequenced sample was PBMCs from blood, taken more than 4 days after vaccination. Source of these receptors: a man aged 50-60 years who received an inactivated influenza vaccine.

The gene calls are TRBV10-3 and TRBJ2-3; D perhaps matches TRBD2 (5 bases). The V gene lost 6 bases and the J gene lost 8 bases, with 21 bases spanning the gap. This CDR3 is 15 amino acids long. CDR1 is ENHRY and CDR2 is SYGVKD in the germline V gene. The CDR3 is CAIRKTLEAHGTQYF. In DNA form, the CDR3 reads TGTGCCATCAGAAAGACACTGGAGGCTCACGGTACGCAGTATTTT.

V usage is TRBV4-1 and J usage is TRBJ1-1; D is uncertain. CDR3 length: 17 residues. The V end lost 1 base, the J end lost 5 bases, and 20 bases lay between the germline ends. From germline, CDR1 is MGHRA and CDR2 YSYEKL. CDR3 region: CASSQGEGRRYLTEAFF. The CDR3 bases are TGCGCCAGCAGCCAAGGTGAAGGCCGCAGGTACCTTACTGAAGCTTTCTTT.

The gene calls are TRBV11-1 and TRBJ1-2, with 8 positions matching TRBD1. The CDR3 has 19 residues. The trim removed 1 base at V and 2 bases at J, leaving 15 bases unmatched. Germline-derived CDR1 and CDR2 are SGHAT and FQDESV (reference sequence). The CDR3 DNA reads TGTGCCAGCAGCTTAGTAGGCAGGGGGCTCACATTTGAGAACTATGGCTACACCTTC. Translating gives CASSLVGRGLTFENYGYTF.

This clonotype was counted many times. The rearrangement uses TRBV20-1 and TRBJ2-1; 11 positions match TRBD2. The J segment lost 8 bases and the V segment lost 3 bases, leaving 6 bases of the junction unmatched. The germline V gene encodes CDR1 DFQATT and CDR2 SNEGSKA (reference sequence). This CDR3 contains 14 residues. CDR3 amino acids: CSARGLAGGYEQFF. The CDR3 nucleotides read TGCAGTGCTAGGGGGCTAGCGGGAGGCTATGAGCAGTTCTTC.

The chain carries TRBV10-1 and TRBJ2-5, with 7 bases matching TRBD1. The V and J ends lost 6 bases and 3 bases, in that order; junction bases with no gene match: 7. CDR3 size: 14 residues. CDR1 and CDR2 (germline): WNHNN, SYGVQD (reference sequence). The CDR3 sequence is CASRLETGEETQYF. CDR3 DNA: TGCGCCAGCAGGCTAGAAACAGGGGAAGAGACCCAGTACTTC.

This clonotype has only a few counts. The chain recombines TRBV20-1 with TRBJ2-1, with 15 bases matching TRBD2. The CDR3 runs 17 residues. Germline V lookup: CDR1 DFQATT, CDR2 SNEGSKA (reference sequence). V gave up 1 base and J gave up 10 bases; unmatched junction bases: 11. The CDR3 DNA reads TGCAGTGCTAGAGCCCCTTGGACTAGCGGGAGGGCCGAAGAGCAGTTCTTC. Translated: CSARAPWTSGRAEEQFF.

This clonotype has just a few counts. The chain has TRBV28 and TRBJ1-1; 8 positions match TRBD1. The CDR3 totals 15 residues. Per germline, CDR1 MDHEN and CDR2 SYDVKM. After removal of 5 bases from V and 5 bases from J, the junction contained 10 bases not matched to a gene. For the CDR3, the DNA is TGTGCCAGCAGTCACTCCGCAGGGGGCCGGACTGAAGCTTTCTTT. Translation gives CASSHSAGGRTEAFF.

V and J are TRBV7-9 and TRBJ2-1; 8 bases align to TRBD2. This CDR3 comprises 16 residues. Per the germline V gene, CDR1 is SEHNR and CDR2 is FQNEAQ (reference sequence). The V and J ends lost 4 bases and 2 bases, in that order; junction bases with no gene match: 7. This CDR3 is CASSSIAGPTYNEQFF. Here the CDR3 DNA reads TGTGCCAGCAGCTCTATAGCGGGACCGACCTACAATGAGCAGTTCTTC.

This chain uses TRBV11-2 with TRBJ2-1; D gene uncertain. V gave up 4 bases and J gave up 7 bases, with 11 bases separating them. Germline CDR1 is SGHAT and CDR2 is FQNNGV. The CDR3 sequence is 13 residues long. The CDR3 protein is CASSWYQVNEQFF. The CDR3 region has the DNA TGTGCCAGCAGCTGGTATCAGGTGAATGAGCAGTTCTTC.

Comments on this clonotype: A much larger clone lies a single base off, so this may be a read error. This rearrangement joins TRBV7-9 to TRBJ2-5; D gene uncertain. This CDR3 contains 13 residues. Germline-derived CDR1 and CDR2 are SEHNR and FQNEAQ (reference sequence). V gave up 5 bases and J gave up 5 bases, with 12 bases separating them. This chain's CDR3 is CASSQLLWETQYF. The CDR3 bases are TGTGCCAGCAGCCAGCTGTTGTGGGAGACCCAGTACTTC.

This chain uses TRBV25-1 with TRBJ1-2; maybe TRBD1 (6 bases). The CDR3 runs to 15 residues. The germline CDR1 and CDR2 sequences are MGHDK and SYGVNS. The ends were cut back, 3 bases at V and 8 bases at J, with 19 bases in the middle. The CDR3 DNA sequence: TGTGCCAGCAGTGAGGGTTTTCGGGCAGACAGGGGCTACACCTTC. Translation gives CASSEGFRADRGYTF.

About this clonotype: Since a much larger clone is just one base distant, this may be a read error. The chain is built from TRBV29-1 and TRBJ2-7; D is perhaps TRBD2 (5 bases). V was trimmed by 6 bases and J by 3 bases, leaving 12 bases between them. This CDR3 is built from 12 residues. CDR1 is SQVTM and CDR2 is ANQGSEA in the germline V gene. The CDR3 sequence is CSVDKGGYEQYF. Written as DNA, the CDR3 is TGCAGCGTCGACAAAGGAGGCTACGAGCAGTACTTC.

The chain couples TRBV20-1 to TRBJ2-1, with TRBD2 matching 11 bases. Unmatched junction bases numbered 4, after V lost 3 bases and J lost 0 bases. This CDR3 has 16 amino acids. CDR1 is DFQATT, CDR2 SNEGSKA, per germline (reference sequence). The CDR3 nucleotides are TGCAGTGCTAGGGTAACTAGCGGGAGCTCCTACAATGAGCAGTTCTTC. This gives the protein CSARVTSGSSYNEQFF.

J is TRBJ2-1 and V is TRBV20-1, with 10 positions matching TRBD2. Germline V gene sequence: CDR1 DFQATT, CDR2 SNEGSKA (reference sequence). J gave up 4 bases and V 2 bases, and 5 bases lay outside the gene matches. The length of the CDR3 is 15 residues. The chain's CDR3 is CSARSGLALYNEQFF. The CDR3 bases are TGCAGTGCTAGATCGGGACTAGCGTTGTACAATGAGCAGTTCTTC.

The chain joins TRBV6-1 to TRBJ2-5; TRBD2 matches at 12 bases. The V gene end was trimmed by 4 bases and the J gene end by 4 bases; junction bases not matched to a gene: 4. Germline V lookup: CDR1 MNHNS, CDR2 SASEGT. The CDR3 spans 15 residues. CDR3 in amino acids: CASSAGLAGTETQYF. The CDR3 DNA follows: TGTGCCAGCAGTGCCGGACTAGCGGGGACAGAGACCCAGTACTTC.